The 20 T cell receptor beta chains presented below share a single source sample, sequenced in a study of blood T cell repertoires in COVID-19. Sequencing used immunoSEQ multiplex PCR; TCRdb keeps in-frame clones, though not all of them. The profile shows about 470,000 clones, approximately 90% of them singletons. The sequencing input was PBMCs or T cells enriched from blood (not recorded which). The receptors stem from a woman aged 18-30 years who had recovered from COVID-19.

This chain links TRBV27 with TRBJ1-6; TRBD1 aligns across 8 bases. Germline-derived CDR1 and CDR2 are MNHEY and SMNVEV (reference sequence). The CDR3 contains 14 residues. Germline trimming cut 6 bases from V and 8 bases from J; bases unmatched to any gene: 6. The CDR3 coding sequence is TGTGCCAGCAGAGGTGGCAGGGGGCATTCACCCCTCCACTTT. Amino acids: CASRGGRGHSPLHF.

Here the CDR3 reads CASSQWMGLRQLEASYEQYF. The DNA for the CDR3 is TGCGCCAGCAGTCAATGGATGGGACTCAGGCAACTAGAAGCCTCCTACGAGCAGTACTTC. V usage is TRBV23-1 and J usage is TRBJ2-7, with D possibly being TRBD2 (6 bases). TRBV23-1 belongs to the ORF category, with a function that is uncertain. This CDR3 region has 20 residues. V lost 1 base and J 0 bases, leaving 25 bases between the germline ends.

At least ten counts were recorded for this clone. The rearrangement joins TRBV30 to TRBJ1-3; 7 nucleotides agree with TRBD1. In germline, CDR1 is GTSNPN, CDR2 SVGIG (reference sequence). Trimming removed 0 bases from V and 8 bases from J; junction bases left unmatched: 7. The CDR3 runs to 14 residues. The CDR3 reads CAWSVRGQGYTIYF. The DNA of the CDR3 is TGTGCCTGGAGTGTGAGGGGGCAGGGGTACACCATATATTTT.

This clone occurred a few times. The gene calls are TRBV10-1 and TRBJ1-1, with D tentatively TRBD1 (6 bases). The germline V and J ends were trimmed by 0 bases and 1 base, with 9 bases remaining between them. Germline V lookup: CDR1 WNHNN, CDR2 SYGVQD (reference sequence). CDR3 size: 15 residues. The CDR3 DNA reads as TGCGCCAGCAGTGAGTCGACAGGACCGAACACTGAAGCTTTCTTT. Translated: CASSESTGPNTEAFF.

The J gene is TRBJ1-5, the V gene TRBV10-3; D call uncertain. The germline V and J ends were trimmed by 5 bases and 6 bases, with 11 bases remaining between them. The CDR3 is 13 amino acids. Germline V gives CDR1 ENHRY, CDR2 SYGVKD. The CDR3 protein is CAISPVEGQPQHF. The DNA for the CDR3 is TGTGCCATCAGTCCGGTAGAGGGTCAGCCCCAGCATTTT.

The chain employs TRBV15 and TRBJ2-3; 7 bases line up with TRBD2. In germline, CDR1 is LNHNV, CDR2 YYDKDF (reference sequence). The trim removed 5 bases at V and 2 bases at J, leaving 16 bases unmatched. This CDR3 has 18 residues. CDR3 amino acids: CATSRRPEAGSLTDTQYF. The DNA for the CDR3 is TGTGCCACCAGCCGGCGACCAGAAGCGGGGAGCCTCACAGATACGCAGTATTTT.

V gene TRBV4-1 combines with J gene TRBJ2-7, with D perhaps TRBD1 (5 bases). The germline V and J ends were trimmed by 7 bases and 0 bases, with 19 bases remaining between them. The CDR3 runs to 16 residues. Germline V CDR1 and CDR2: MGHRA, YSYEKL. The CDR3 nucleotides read TGCGCCAGCACCACCAACAGGACCTTGAGCTCCTACGAGCAGTACTTC. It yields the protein CASTTNRTLSSYEQYF.

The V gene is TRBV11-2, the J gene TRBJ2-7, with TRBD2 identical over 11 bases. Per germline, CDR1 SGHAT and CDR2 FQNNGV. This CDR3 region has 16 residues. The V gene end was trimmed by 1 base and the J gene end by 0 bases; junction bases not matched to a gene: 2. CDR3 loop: CASSLVGTSGSYEQYF. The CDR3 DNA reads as TGTGCCAGCAGCTTAGTAGGGACTAGCGGCTCCTACGAGCAGTACTTC.

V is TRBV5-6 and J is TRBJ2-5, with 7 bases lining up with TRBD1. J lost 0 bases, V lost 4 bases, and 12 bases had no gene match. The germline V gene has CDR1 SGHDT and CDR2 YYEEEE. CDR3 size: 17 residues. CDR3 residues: CASSPLAGTDYQETQYF. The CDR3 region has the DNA TGTGCCAGCAGCCCCTTGGCCGGGACAGACTACCAAGAGACCCAGTACTTC.

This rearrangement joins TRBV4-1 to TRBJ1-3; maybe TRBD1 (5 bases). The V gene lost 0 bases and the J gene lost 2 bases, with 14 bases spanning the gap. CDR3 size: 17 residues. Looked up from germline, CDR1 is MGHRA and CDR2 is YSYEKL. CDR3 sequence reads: CASSQDPGGGAGNTIYF. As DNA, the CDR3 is TGCGCCAGCAGCCAAGACCCCGGCGGGGGGGCTGGAAACACCATATATTTT.

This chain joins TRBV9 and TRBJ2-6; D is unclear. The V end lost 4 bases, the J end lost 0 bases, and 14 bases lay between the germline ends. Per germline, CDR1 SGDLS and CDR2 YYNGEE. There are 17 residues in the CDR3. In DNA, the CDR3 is TGTGCCAGCAGCTCCCGTCCGATACTCTCTGGGGCCAACGTCCTGACTTTC. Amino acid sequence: CASSSRPILSGANVLTF.

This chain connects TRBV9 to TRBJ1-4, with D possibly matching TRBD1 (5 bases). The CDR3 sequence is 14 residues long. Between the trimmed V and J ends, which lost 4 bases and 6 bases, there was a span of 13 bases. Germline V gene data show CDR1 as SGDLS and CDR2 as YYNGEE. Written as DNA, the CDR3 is TGTGCCAGCAGCCCTAGCGGGGCAGATGAAAAACTGTTTTTT. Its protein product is CASSPSGADEKLFF.

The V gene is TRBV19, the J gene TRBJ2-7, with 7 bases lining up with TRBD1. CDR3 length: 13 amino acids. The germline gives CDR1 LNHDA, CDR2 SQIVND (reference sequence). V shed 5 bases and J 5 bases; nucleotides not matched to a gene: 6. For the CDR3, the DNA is TGTGCCAGTAGTGACCTCGACAGGGACGAGCAGTACTTC. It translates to CASSDLDRDEQYF.

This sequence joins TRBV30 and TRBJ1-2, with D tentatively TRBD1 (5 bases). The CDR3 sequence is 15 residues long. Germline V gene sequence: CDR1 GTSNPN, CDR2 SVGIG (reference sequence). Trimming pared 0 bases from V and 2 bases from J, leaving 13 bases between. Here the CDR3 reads CAWSVGRGGNYGYTF. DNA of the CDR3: TGTGCCTGGAGTGTCGGTAGGGGAGGCAACTATGGCTACACCTTC.

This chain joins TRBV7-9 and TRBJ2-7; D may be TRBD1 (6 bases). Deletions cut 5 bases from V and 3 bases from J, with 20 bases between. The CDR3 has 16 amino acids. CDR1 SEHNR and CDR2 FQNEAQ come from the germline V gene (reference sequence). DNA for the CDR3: TGTGCCAGCAGCCCTTTTTACTTGGGGGCGGGCTACGAGCAGTACTTC. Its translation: CASSPFYLGAGYEQYF.

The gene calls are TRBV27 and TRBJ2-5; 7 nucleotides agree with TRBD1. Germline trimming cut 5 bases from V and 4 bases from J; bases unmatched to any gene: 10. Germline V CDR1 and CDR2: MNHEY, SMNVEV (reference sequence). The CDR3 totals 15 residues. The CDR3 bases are TGTGCCAGCAGTCGAACAGGGGACCGCGGAGAGACCCAGTACTTC. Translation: CASSRTGDRGETQYF.

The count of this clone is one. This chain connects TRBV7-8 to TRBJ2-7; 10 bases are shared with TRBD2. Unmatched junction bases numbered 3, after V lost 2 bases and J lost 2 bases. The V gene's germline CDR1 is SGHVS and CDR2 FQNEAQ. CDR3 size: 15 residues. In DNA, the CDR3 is TGTGCCAGCAGCTTACTAGCGGGGGTTCCCTACGAGCAGTACTTC. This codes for CASSLLAGVPYEQYF.

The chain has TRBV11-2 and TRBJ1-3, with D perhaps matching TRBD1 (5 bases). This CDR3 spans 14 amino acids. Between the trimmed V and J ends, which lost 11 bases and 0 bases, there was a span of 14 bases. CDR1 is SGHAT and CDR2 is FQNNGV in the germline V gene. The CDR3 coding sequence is TGTGCCGTCGGGGGTCCCTCCTCTGGAAACACCATATATTTT. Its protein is CAVGGPSSGNTIYF.

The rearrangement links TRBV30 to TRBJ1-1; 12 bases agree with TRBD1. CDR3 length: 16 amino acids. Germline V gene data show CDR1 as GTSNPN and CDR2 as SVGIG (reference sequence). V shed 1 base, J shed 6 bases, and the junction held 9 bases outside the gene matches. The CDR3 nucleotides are TGTGCCTGGAGTGGGTACGAATGGGACAGGGGGCCTGAAGCTTTCTTT. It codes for CAWSGYEWDRGPEAFF.

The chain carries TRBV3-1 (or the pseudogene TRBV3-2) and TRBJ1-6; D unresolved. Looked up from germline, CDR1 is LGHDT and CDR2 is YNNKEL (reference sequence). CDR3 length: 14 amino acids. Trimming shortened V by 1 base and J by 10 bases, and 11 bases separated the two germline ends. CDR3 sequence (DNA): TGTGCCAGCAGCCAAGTGTTGGCAGGATCACCCCTCCACTTT. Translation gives CASSQVLAGSPLHF.